The 12 T cell receptor beta chains listed next were all sequenced from one sample in a study of shared T cell receptors in the human thymus. Sequencing was performed with immunoSEQ multiplex PCR; in TCRdb, only in-frame clones are kept and a portion is missing. The table shows hundreds of thousands of clones, with around 82% occurring only once. This sample was shared with a second study, whose subject was human thymus T cells.

Sequenced material: thymocytes. Every receptor here comes from a boy less than two years old with a congenital heart defect.

The chain uses TRBV6-4 and TRBJ2-1; 7 bases line up with TRBD2. The CDR3 consists of 17 residues. J gave up 5 bases and V 2 bases, and 12 bases lay outside the gene matches. Germline values: CDR1 MRHNA, CDR2 SNTAGT. CDR3 protein: CASSDPLAESENNEQFF. In nucleotides, the CDR3 is TGTGCCAGCAGTGACCCCCTAGCGGAGTCTGAAAACAATGAGCAGTTCTTC.

The rearrangement joins TRBV28 to TRBJ2-7, with 15 bases aligning to TRBD2. Germline V gives CDR1 MDHEN, CDR2 SYDVKM. V shed 7 bases, J shed 4 bases, and the junction held 14 bases outside the gene matches. The CDR3 runs to 18 residues. Here the CDR3 DNA reads TGTGCCAGCAAGGTGGGGAGGACTAGCGGGAGGGCCGCGTACGAGCAGTACTTC. This codes for CASKVGRTSGRAAYEQYF.

The chain has TRBV6-5 and TRBJ2-7; 9 bases are shared with TRBD1. CDR3 length: 13 residues. Germline assignment: CDR1 MNHEY and CDR2 SVGAGI. V was pared by 8 bases and J by 3 bases, with 5 bases of the junction left unmatched. The CDR3 nucleotides are TGTGCCAGCCGGACAGGGGAGGACTACGAGCAGTACTTC. As protein: CASRTGEDYEQYF.

The chain employs TRBV7-9 and TRBJ2-7; possibly TRBD2 for D (5 bases). The germline V gene has CDR1 SEHNR and CDR2 FQNEAQ (reference sequence). CDR3 length: 17 residues. V shed 3 bases and J shed 4 bases, with 22 bases lying between them. The CDR3 protein is CASSFGFSGSRPYEQYF. Here the CDR3 DNA reads TGTGCCAGCAGCTTCGGTTTTTCGGGGTCCAGGCCTTACGAGCAGTACTTC.

V and J are TRBV5-1 and TRBJ2-7; 9 bases line up with TRBD1. The CDR3 runs 17 residues. The germline V gene encodes CDR1 SGHRS and CDR2 YFSETQ. V was clipped by 2 bases and J by 4 bases; unmatched bases: 13. The CDR3 protein is CASSFAPRDRVGYEQYF. The CDR3 coding sequence is TGCGCCAGCAGCTTCGCTCCCCGGGACAGGGTTGGTTACGAGCAGTACTTC.

The V gene is TRBV5-1, the J gene TRBJ1-5; TRBD1 aligns across 8 bases. The CDR3 has 14 amino acids. Germline CDR1 is SGHRS and CDR2 is YFSETQ. V shed 2 bases and J 5 bases; nucleotides not matched to a gene: 3. The CDR3 region has the DNA TGCGCCAGCAGCTTTGGACAGGGAGATCAGCCCCAGCATTTT. Its translation is CASSFGQGDQPQHF.

The chain uses TRBV2 and TRBJ2-7; a possible D gene is TRBD2 (6 bases). CDR3 size: 16 residues. Germline values: CDR1 SNHLY, CDR2 FYNNEI. V was clipped by 4 bases and J by 6 bases, with 22 bases between them. The CDR3 coding sequence is TGTGCCAGCAGTGTCAGGAGGGGAAATGAGACCTGCGAGCAGTACTTC. It translates to CASSVRRGNETCEQYF.

This clone turned up a few times. This chain connects TRBV25-1 to TRBJ2-3, with TRBD2 matching 8 bases. The CDR3 is made up of 14 amino acids. V was clipped by 11 bases and J by 4 bases; unmatched bases: 11. Per germline, CDR1 MGHDK and CDR2 SYGVNS. The DNA for the CDR3 is TGTGCCGCATGGGGGCGGGAGGAAGCAGATACGCAGTATTTT. Protein sequence: CAAWGREEADTQYF.

The V gene is TRBV5-6, the J gene TRBJ2-7, with TRBD1 matching over 12 bases. CDR3 length equals 16 residues. Germline-derived CDR1 and CDR2 are SGHDT and YYEEEE. Trimming cost V 1 base and J 7 bases; bases outside gene matches: 9. In DNA form, the CDR3 reads TGTGCCAGCAGCTTGACGCCGGGACAGGGGGCCTGGGAGCAGTACTTC. The encoded protein is CASSLTPGQGAWEQYF. Based on the CDR3 plus reference TRBV5-6 and TRBJ2-7, the full variable domain is DAGVTQSPTHLIKTRGQQVTLRCSPKSGHDTVSWYQQALGQGPQFIFQYYEEEERQRGNFPDRFSGHQFPNYSSELNVNALLLGDSALYLCASSLTPGQGAWEQYFGPGTRLTVT.

In this sample, this clone turned up once. The CDR3 DNA sequence: TGTGCCAGCAGTCCTAAGGGGGGGATCGACGAGCAGTACTTC. This codes for CASSPKGGIDEQYF. The rearrangement uses TRBV27 and TRBJ2-7; D perhaps matches TRBD2 (7 bases). Per germline, CDR1 MNHEY and CDR2 SMNVEV (reference sequence). The CDR3 runs to 14 residues. V shed 5 bases and J shed 5 bases, with 16 bases lying between them.

This chain connects TRBV15 to TRBJ2-7, with a weak D call TRBD1 (5 bases). Germline CDR1 is LNHNV and CDR2 is YYDKDF (reference sequence). The germline V and J ends were trimmed by 0 bases and 7 bases, with 7 bases remaining between them. This CDR3 is 12 amino acids long. This CDR3 is CATSRDSGEQYF. CDR3 sequence (DNA): TGTGCCACCAGCAGAGATTCAGGGGAGCAGTACTTC.

This clone has just a few counts. This rearrangement joins TRBV5-1 to TRBJ2-7; TRBD1 agrees at 7 bases. This CDR3 region has 14 residues. Per the germline V gene, CDR1 is SGHRS and CDR2 is YFSETQ. After removal of 2 bases from V and 3 bases from J, the junction contained 5 bases not matched to a gene. The CDR3 coding sequence is TGCGCCAGCAGCTTCCGGGACAGTCGCTACGAGCAGTACTTC. Translation gives CASSFRDSRYEQYF.